This TCR beta chain was profiled in a study of response to subunit inactivated influenza vaccine (dated by TCRdb to 2016 to 2018). For context, the study as a whole: To follow how T cells responded to a trivalent subunit inactivated influenza vaccine, the researchers relied on deep quantitative profiling of the T cell receptor repertoire.

The library was obtained by RT-PCR. This sample was sequenced with an Illumina HiSeq 2500. TCRdb passed the public sequencing reads through fastp at Q25 and MiXCR, retaining productive beta sequences. Every CDR3 protein is listed once, alongside the most common genes and DNA of its rows. This sample is represented by 450,000 to 600,000 distinct CDR3 sequences; less than 8% of them were singletons. The top ten hold over 10% of the sample. V and J lose 1 base and 0 bases, and a span of 10 bases separates them. There are 15 amino acids in the CDR3, from cysteine to phenylalanine inclusive. The kept DNA is CDR3 alone, 45 bases in frame from the first base. CDR1 SGHTA and CDR2 FQGTGA were looked up in the germline V gene. Regarding this clonotype: Its recognized antigen is unknown. Base-call qualities are not available, and no considerably larger clone is one nucleotide away.

The full study reports these points: It was suggested by the authors that each seasonal influenza vaccination may recruit only a limited number of new T cells.

The clonotype comes from a man aged 45 to 75 who received an inactivated influenza vaccine. Donor details come from another sample of the same person, matched by shared clones. The receptor chain draws on TRBV7-3 and TRBJ2-7; the D gene assignment is ambiguous. The sequencing used PBMCs from blood, collected 23 months after vaccination. The CDR3 loop reads CASSLSSESSYEQYF. The nucleotide sequence is TGTGCCAGCAGCTTAAGTTCGGAAAGCTCCTACGAGCAGTACTTC.